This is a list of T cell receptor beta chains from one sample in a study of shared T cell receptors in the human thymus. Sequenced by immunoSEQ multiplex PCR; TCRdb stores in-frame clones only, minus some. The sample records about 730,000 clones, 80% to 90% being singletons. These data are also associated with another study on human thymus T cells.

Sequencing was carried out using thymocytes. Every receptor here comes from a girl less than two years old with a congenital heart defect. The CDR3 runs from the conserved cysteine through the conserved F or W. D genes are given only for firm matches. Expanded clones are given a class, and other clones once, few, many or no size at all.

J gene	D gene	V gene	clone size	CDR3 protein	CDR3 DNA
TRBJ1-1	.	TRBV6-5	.	CASSYGRWAEAFF	TGTGCCAGCAGTTACGGCAGGTGGGCTGAAGCTTTCTTT
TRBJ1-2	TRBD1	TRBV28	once	CASSATGGAYGYTF	TGTGCCAGCAGCGCAACAGGGGGCGCCTATGGCTACACCTTC
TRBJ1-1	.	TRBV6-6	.	CASSSSGGITEAFF	TGTGCCAGCAGTTCCTCCGGGGGTATCACTGAAGCTTTCTTT
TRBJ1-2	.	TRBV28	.	CASSVRLTGHGDGYTF	TGTGCCAGCAGTGTCCGACTCACGGGACATGGGGATGGCTACACCTTC
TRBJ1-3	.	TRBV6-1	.	CASSFAQGYGNTIYF	TGTGCCAGCAGTTTTGCTCAGGGGTATGGAAACACCATATATTTT
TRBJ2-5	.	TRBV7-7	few	CASSRLLDRMGGTQYF	TGTGCTAGCAGCCGCCTATTGGACAGGATGGGAGGGACCCAGTACTTC
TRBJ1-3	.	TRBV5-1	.	CASSSLPVSGNTIYF	TGCGCCAGCAGCTCACTACCGGTCTCTGGAAACACCATATATTTT
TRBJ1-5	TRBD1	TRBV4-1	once	CASAPGTGINQPQHF	TGCGCCAGCGCTCCCGGGACAGGGATCAATCAGCCCCAGCATTTT
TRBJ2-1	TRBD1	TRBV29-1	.	CSAGKGAIGEQFF	TGCAGCGCAGGGAAGGGGGCTATCGGTGAGCAGTTCTTC
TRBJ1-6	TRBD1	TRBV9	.	CASSRDSLDSPLHF	TGTGCCAGCAGCCGGGACAGTCTGGATTCACCCCTCCACTTT
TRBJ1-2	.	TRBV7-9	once	CASSRDSLLQGNVGYTF	TGTGCCAGCAGCCGAGATAGCCTACTTCAGGGGAATGTTGGCTACACCTTC
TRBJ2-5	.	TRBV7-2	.	CASSLGYGETQYF	TGTGCCAGCAGCTTAGGATACGGGGAGACCCAGTACTTC
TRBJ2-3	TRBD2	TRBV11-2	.	CASSPRTSGGVDTQYF	TGTGCCAGCAGCCCGCGGACTAGCGGGGGGGTAGATACGCAGTATTTT
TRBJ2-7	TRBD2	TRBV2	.	CATQPVAGGADEQYF	TGTGCCACCCAACCCGTAGCGGGGGGTGCGGACGAGCAGTACTTC
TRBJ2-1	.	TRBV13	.	CASSFSRSSYNEQFF	TGTGCCAGCAGCTTTAGTCGAAGCTCCTACAATGAGCAGTTCTTC
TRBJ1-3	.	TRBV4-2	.	CASSQDPGDASSGNTIYF	TGTGCCAGCAGCCAAGATCCAGGTGATGCCAGCTCTGGAAACACCATATATTTT
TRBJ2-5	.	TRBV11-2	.	CASSLIGGQETQYF	TGTGCCAGCAGCTTAATCGGGGGCCAAGAGACCCAGTACTTC
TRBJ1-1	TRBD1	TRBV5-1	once	CASTPTTIDRDTEAFF	TGCGCCAGCACACCCACTACGATCGACAGGGATACTGAAGCTTTCTTT
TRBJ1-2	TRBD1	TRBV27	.	CASRRRTGGGRGYTF	TGTGCCAGCAGGCGAAGAACAGGGGGCGGTCGTGGCTACACCTTC
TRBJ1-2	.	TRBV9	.	CASSVGTSKGYGYTF	TGTGCCAGCAGCGTTGGGACATCTAAGGGGTATGGCTACACCTTC
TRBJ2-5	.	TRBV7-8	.	CASSSQPTSQETQYF	TGTGCCAGCAGCTCTCAACCGACTAGCCAAGAGACCCAGTACTTC
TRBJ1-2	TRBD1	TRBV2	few	CASRATGQGSSYGYTF	TGTGCCAGCAGGGCGACGGGACAGGGGTCCTCCTATGGCTACACCTTC
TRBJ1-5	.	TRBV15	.	CATSRDPPKSNQPQHF	TGTGCCACCAGCAGAGATCCCCCAAAAAGCAATCAGCCCCAGCATTTT
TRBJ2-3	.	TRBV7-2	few	CASSLERRLEADTQYF	TGTGCCAGCAGCTTAGAGAGACGACTGGAGGCAGATACGCAGTATTTT
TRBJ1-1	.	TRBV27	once	CASSSRAGPNTEAFF	TGTGCCAGCAGTTCCAGGGCAGGGCCGAACACTGAAGCTTTCTTT
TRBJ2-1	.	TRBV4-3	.	CASSLGLPINKRYHEQFF	TGCGCCAGCAGCCTCGGACTACCAATTAACAAGCGGTACCATGAGCAGTTCTTC
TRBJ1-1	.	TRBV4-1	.	CASSQDNRGTVAFF	TGCGCCAGCAGCCAAGATAATCGGGGGACGGTTGCTTTCTTT
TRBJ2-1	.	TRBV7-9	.	CASSLNRRRWRGQNEQFF	TGTGCCAGCAGCTTAAATAGGCGCCGTTGGCGGGGGCAAAATGAGCAGTTCTTC
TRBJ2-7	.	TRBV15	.	CATSRDYFNEQYF	TGTGCCACCAGCAGGGACTATTTCAACGAGCAGTACTTC
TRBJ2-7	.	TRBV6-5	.	CASSFRGRGTYEQYF	TGTGCCAGCAGTTTCCGGGGCCGGGGGACTTACGAGCAGTACTTC
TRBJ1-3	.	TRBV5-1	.	CASSLRDKTLDTIYF	TGCGCCAGCAGCTTACGGGACAAAACCTTGGACACCATATATTTT
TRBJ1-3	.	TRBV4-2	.	CASSQDPLNQGGGNTIYF	TGTGCCAGCAGCCAAGATCCGCTCAATCAGGGTGGTGGAAACACCATATATTTT
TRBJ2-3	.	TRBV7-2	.	CASSLVRGKELVPPDTQYF	TGTGCCAGCAGCTTAGTTAGGGGGAAAGAACTAGTCCCCCCCGATACGCAGTATTTT
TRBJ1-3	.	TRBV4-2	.	CASSPREVPSGNTIYF	TGTGCCAGCAGCCCCCGCGAGGTCCCCTCTGGAAACACCATATATTTT
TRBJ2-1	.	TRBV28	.	CASRCQNEQFF	TGTGCCAGCAGGTGCCAGAATGAGCAGTTCTTC
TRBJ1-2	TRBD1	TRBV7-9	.	CASSLPLTGGNGYTF	TGTGCCAGCAGCTTACCCCTTACAGGGGGGAATGGCTACACCTTC
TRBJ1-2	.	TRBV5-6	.	CASSPLGQRVANYGYTF	TGTGCCAGCAGCCCCCTTGGGCAGAGGGTGGCTAACTATGGCTACACCTTC
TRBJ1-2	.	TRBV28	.	CASSLFFDTSNYGYTF	TGTGCCAGCAGTTTGTTCTTTGACACCTCTAACTATGGCTACACCTTC
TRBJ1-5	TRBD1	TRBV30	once	CAWSTGTGCGSNQPQHF	TGTGCCTGGTCCACCGGGACAGGGTGCGGTAGCAATCAGCCCCAGCATTTT
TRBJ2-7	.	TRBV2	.	CASSDRESSYEQYF	TGTGCCAGCAGTGACCGGGAGAGCTCCTACGAGCAGTACTTC
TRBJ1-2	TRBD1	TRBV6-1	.	CASRKGQDYGYTF	TGTGCCAGCAGAAAGGGACAGGACTATGGCTACACCTTC